These 14 T cell receptor beta chains originate from one sample sequenced in a study of vaccination and CD4 T cells after COVID-19. No cognate antigen is known for these TCRs. As for treatment: roughly 10-day PBMC culture with coronavirus spike peptide pools or control peptides (ViraFEST assay). An Oncomine TCR Beta short-read assay was used to sequence the DNA from cultured CD4+ T cells. TCRdb re-called the PCR reads through MiXCR, storing one row per CDR3 protein. The table includes about 9,700 distinct CDR3 sequences, under 60% detected once. Source material: CD4+ T cells from blood, cultured in vitro. Every receptor here comes from a human donor who had recovered from COVID-19.

This chain uses TRBV2 with TRBJ1-2; 10 nucleotides match TRBD1. V lost 6 bases to trimming and J lost 4 bases; unmatched junction nucleotides: 8. The CDR3 is made up of 15 amino acids. Germline CDR1 is SNHLY and CDR2 is FYNNEI. The CDR3 bases are TGTGCCAGCAGAAGATCGGGACAGGGGACCTATGGCTACACCTTC. Translated: CASRRSGQGTYGYTF.

J is TRBJ2-5 and V is TRBV20-1; 7 positions agree with TRBD2. Germline CDR1 DFQATT, CDR2 SNEGSKA (reference sequence). The CDR3 is made up of 11 amino acids. After removal of 6 bases from V and 5 bases from J, the junction contained 3 bases not matched to a gene. The CDR3 coding sequence is TGCAGTGCCCGGCGGGAGGAGACCCAGTACTTC. This gives the protein CSARREETQYF.

The genes are TRBV7-8 and TRBJ1-1; D uncertain. V was trimmed by 0 bases and J by 5 bases, leaving 13 bases between them. The CDR3 has 15 amino acids. Germline V gives CDR1 SGHVS, CDR2 FQNEAQ. Written as DNA, the CDR3 is TGTGCCAGCAGCTTAGCTATGGCCCCCAGGACTGAAGCTTTCTTT. Protein: CASSLAMAPRTEAFF.

This clonotype came up a few times. The chain couples TRBV6-2 or TRBV6-3 to TRBJ1-1; no clear D gene. Trimming stripped 2 bases from V and 1 base from J, with 5 bases between. The CDR3 is 13 residues long. In germline, CDR1 is MNHEY, CDR2 SVGEGT. CDR3 sequence reads: CASSYNRNTEAFF. The DNA for the CDR3 is TGTGCCAGCAGTTACAACAGGAACACTGAAGCTTTCTTT.

This clonotype was seen only a few times. This chain joins TRBV7-2 and TRBJ1-5, with D unclear. The germline V gene has CDR1 SGHTA and CDR2 FQGNSA. V lost 1 base and J 9 bases, leaving 13 bases between the germline ends. The CDR3 loop spans 14 amino acids. The CDR3 DNA reads TGTGCCAGCAGCTTAGGGGCCGAAACTCTGCCCCAGCATTTT. Residues: CASSLGAETLPQHF.

This clonotype has a handful of counts. The chain joins TRBV7-2 to TRBJ1-2, with 8 bases that match TRBD1. J was trimmed by 4 bases and V by 5 bases; bases with no gene match: 6. Looked up from germline, CDR1 is SGHTA and CDR2 is FQGNSA. This CDR3 contains 14 residues. CDR3 sequence reads: CASSPQGAGYGYTF. The CDR3 DNA reads TGTGCCAGCAGCCCCCAGGGGGCGGGCTATGGCTACACCTTC.

The J gene is TRBJ2-5, the V gene TRBV7-9; 13 bases agree with TRBD2. V lost 4 bases, J lost 1 base, and 6 bases stayed unmatched. This CDR3 is 17 amino acids long. Germline assignment: CDR1 SEHNR and CDR2 FQNEAQ (reference sequence). The CDR3 sequence is CASSSWGTSGAQETQYF. CDR3 nucleotide sequence: TGTGCCAGCAGCTCTTGGGGGACTAGCGGGGCCCAAGAGACCCAGTACTTC.

The V and J genes are TRBV7-3 and TRBJ2-3; 14 bases match TRBD2. The CDR3 spans 14 residues. The germline CDR1 and CDR2 sequences are SGHTA and FQGTGA. The trim removed 4 bases at V and 9 bases at J, leaving 3 bases unmatched. The DNA of the CDR3 is TGTGCCAGCAGCTCCGGACTAGCGGGGGGAACGCAGTATTTT. This codes for CASSSGLAGGTQYF.

This sequence joins TRBV7-9 and TRBJ1-4, with 7 bases lining up with TRBD1. Germline trimming cut 5 bases from V and 2 bases from J; bases unmatched to any gene: 14. Germline V gives CDR1 SEHNR, CDR2 FQNEAQ (reference sequence). The CDR3 is 18 residues long. CDR3 sequence (DNA): TGTGCCAGCAGCCGAATAACCCTAACAGGGGCCACTAATGAAAAACTGTTTTTT. Its protein product is CASSRITLTGATNEKLFF.

The rearrangement links TRBV20-1 to TRBJ1-2; 12 bases fit TRBD1. The trim removed 3 bases at V and 2 bases at J, leaving 10 bases unmatched. The germline V gene has CDR1 DFQATT and CDR2 SNEGSKA (reference sequence). This CDR3 contains 17 residues. The CDR3 is CSASRPGQGAKNYGYTF. CDR3 sequence (DNA): TGCAGTGCTAGCCGCCCGGGACAGGGGGCGAAGAACTATGGCTACACCTTC.

The rearrangement uses TRBV20-1 and TRBJ2-3, with D perhaps assigned TRBD1 or TRBD2 (5 bases each). V lost 3 bases and J 2 bases, leaving 12 bases between the germline ends. The V gene's germline CDR1 is DFQATT and CDR2 SNEGSKA (reference sequence). The CDR3 has 14 amino acids. In nucleotides, the CDR3 is TGCAGTGCTAGTCGATGGGGGAACACAGATACGCAGTATTTT. Translating it yields CSASRWGNTDTQYF.

V is TRBV20-1 and J is TRBJ2-7; 7 positions agree with TRBD2. The CDR3 has 15 residues. V lost 3 bases, J lost 3 bases, and 11 bases stayed unmatched. The V gene's germline CDR1 is DFQATT and CDR2 SNEGSKA (reference sequence). CDR3 amino acids: CSASYPAGINYEQYF. CDR3 bases: TGCAGTGCTAGTTACCCAGCGGGAATAAACTACGAGCAGTACTTC.

The J gene is TRBJ2-7, the V gene TRBV11-2; TRBD2 matches at 10 bases. V lost 4 bases and J lost 4; bases outside the gene matches: 7. The CDR3 consists of 15 residues. Germline assignment: CDR1 SGHAT and CDR2 FQNNGV. The CDR3 DNA sequence: TGTGCCAGCAGCTCAACCTCGGGACTAGCGTACGAGCAGTACTTC. Translated, it gives CASSSTSGLAYEQYF. The variable domain in full, with the rest retrieved from reference TRBV11-2 and TRBJ2-7, is EAGVAQSPRYKIIEKRQSVAFWCNPISGHATLYWYQQILGQGPKLLIQFQNNGVVDDSQLPKDRFSAERLKGVDSTLKIQPAKLEDSAVYLCASSSTSGLAYEQYFGPGTRLTVT.

The count of this clonotype is one. This chain joins TRBV2 and TRBJ2-7; 10 bases match TRBD2. The CDR3 covers 13 residues. Germline V CDR1 and CDR2: SNHLY, FYNNEI. V lost 6 bases and J lost 3; bases outside the gene matches: 2. CDR3 sequence reads: CASRAGGDYEQYF. As DNA, the CDR3 is TGTGCCAGCAGAGCGGGGGGGGACTACGAGCAGTACTTC.